This TCR beta chain is from a study of response to subunit inactivated influenza vaccine. J was trimmed by 0 bases and V by 4 bases; bases with no gene match: 7. The CDR3 covers 16 residues. In germline, CDR1 is MRHNA, CDR2 SNTAGT. TCRdb independently ran MiXCR on the RT-PCR reads; one entry per CDR3 protein. The sample contains 530,000 or so distinct CDR3 sequences, around 15% of which appear only once. The receptor was isolated from a middle-aged man who received an inactivated influenza vaccine. The J gene is TRBJ2-7, the V gene TRBV6-4; 9 bases match TRBD1. This specimen consisted of PBMCs from blood, obtained 11 to 12 days after vaccination. The DNA for the CDR3 is TGTGCCAGCAGTGCCAGACAGGGGGACAGCTCCTACGAGCAGTACTTC. Translation gives CASSARQGDSSYEQYF.